Sequencing of this T cell receptor (beta chain) was carried out in a study of Graves' ophthalmopathy and Graves' hyperthyroidism. Whole-study context: Peripheral blood was gathered at first diagnosis, ahead of any treatment whatsoever. The study's findings and limits: For separating ophthalmopathy from stable hyperthyroidism, a 13-signature model gave around 86% sensitivity and roughly 79% specificity. Both an approximately 68% sensitivity and an approximately 72% specificity characterized the model's predictions of ophthalmopathy progression.

This clonotype was recorded at least ten times. As yet, its antigen is unknown. Germline V CDR1 and CDR2: MNHNS, SASEGT. Between the trimmed V and J ends, which lost 6 bases and 5 bases, there was a span of 20 bases. The CDR3 runs to 16 residues. CAS ≥3, NOSPECS ≥4, moderate-to-severe activity and duration under 3 months marked donors with ophthalmopathy. The authors amplified TCR beta CDR3 regions from RNA transcripts. Second-round multiplex PCR came after a first-round RT-PCR that employed HTBI primers. Via MiXCR, TCRdb re-called the multiplex PCR reads, giving one row per CDR3 protein. The sample lists about 400,000 distinct CDR3 sequences, roughly 18% occurring once.

This chain connects TRBV6-1 to TRBJ1-5; weak D call: TRBD1 (5 bases). What was sequenced was peripheral blood. The sequence derives from a woman aged 18-29 years with Graves' ophthalmopathy. CDR3 bases: TGTGCCAGCAGACGGGGCGCCCATAGGCTGGATCAGCCCCAGCATTTT. Translation gives CASRRGAHRLDQPQHF.